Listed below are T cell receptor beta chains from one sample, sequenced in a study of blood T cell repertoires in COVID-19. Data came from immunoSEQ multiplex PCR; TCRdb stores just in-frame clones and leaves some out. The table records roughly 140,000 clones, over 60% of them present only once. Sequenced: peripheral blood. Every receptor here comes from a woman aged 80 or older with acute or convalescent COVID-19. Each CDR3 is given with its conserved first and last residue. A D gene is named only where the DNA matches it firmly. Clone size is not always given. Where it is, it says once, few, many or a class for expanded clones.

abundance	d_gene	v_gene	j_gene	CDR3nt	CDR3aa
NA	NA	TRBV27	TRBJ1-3	TGTGCCAGCAGTCCCAACCAGCGGGGGGGCGCCTCTGGAAACACCATATATTTT	CASSPNQRGGASGNTIYF
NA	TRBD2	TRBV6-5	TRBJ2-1	TGTGCCAGCAGCCCCGGGACTAGCGTCGACAATGAGCAGTTCTTC	CASSPGTSVDNEQFF
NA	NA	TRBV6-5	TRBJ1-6	TGTGCCAGCAGTTATCGTACAGATAATTCACCCCTCCACTTT	CASSYRTDNSPLHF
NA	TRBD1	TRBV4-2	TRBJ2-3	TGTGCCAGCAGCCAAACAGGGGGAACAGATACGCAGTATTTT	CASSQTGGTDTQYF
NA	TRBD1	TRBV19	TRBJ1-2	TGTGCCAGTAGAAGACAGGGAAACTATGGCTACACCTTC	CASRRQGNYGYTF
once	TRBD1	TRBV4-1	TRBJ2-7	TGCGCCAGCAGCCAAGGGGACAGGGGTTACGAGCAGTACTTC	CASSQGDRGYEQYF
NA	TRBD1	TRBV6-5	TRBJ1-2	TGTGCCAGCAGTTACTCGAGTCTAGGGGGCTTCGGCTACACCTTC	CASSYSSLGGFGYTF
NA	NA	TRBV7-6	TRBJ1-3	TGTGCCAGCAGCTTAGGCTCCTCGGGGTCTGGAAACACCATATATTTT	CASSLGSSGSGNTIYF
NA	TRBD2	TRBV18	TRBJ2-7	TGTGCCAGCTCACCAGCGGGGGGCCACGAGCAGTACTTC	CASSPAGGHEQYF
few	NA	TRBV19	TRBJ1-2	TGTGCCAGTACCTTATTCGGGGATATGGGCTACACCTTC	CASTLFGDMGYTF
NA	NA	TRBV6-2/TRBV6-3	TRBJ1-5	TGTGCCAGCAGTTCGGGGTGGGCCGTTTCTCAGCCCCAGCATTTT	CASSSGWAVSQPQHF
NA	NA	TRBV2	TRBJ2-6	TGTGCCAGCAGCGGTCAACGCTCTGGGGCCAACGTCCTGACTTTC	CASSGQRSGANVLTF
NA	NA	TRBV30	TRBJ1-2	TGTGCCTGGAGTCAGGGGAAGGACTATGGCTACACCTTC	CAWSQGKDYGYTF
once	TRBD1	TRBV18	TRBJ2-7	TGTGCCAGCTCACCGTTGGGACAGGGGGCCCTTGGCGAGCAGTACTTC	CASSPLGQGALGEQYF
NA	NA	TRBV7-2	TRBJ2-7	TGTGCCAGCAGTCCCCTCTACGAGCAGTACTTC	CASSPLYEQYF
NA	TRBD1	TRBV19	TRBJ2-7	TGTGCCAGTAGTATTGACTTCACAGGGGTCATCTACGAGCAGTACTTC	CASSIDFTGVIYEQYF
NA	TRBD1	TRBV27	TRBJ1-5	TGTGCCAGCGGATCACAGGGGCCCAATCAGCCCCAGCATTTT	CASGSQGPNQPQHF
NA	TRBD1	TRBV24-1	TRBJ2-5	TGTGCCACCAGTGACCTAAACGACAGGGAAGAGACCCAGTACTTC	CATSDLNDREETQYF
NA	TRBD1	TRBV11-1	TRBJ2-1	TGTGCCAGCAGCAAGACAGGGTTCTACAATGAGCAGTTCTTC	CASSKTGFYNEQFF
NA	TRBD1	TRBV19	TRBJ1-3	TGTGCCAGTAGTATAGAAGGACAGGTACTCGGCTCTGGAAACACCATATATTTT	CASSIEGQVLGSGNTIYF
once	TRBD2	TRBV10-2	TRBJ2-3	TGCGCCAGCGGGGGGCAGCGGGAGGTGTGGGCAGATACGCAGTATTTT	CASGGQREVWADTQYF
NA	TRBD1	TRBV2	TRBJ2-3	TGTGCCAGCAGTGAAGGTAGCCGAGGGGGCGCAGATACGCAGTATTTT	CASSEGSRGGADTQYF
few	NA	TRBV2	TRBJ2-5	TGTGCCAGCACCAGAGACGCAGGTAGTCAAGAGACCCAGTACTTC	CASTRDAGSQETQYF
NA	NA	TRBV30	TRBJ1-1	TGTGCCTGGAGTGTACAGGGACCGAACACTGAAGCTTTCTTT	CAWSVQGPNTEAFF
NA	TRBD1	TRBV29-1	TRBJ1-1	TGCAGCGTTATGACAGGGATGGGGGACACTGAAGCTTTCTTT	CSVMTGMGDTEAFF
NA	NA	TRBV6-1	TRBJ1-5	TGTGCCAGCAGTGAACCTTGGGGGGGGCAGCCCCAGCATTTT	CASSEPWGGQPQHF
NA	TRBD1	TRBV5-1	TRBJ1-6	TGCGCCAGCAGCTTGGTGGGTGCCGGACAGGGTAACTCACCCCTCCACTTT	CASSLVGAGQGNSPLHF
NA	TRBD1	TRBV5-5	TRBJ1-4	TGTGCCAGCAGCTCGGGACAGGGGTGGACTAATGAAAAACTGTTTTTT	CASSSGQGWTNEKLFF
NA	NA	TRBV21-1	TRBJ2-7	TGTGCCAGCAGCAAAAAAGCTCCGGGACAGGCGACCTCCTACGAGCAGTACTTC	CASSKKAPGQATSYEQYF
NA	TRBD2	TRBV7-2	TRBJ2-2	TGTGCCAGCAGCTTATTCAAGCGGGGGGGCAGCACCGGGGAGCTGTTTTTT	CASSLFKRGGSTGELFF
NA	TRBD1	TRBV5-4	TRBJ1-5	TGTGCCAGCAGCTTCACTTCCGGGACAGCGTACAATCAGCCCCAGCATTTT	CASSFTSGTAYNQPQHF
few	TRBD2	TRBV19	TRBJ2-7	TGTGCCAGTAGTCCCCAAGGGACTAGCGGAACCTACGAGCAGTACTTC	CASSPQGTSGTYEQYF
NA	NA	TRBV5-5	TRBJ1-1	TGTGCCAGCAGCTACACAACTGAAGCTTTCTTT	CASSYTTEAFF
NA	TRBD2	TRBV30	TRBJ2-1	TGTGCCTGGAGACTAGCGGGAGTCGCGTCCTACAATGAGCAGTTCTTC	CAWRLAGVASYNEQFF
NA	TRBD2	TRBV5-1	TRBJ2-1	TGCGCCAGCACCCTGACTAGCGGGAGTGATGAGCAGTTCTTC	CASTLTSGSDEQFF
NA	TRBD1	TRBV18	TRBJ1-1	TGTGCCAGCTCACCGGACAGGGACCGGAACACTGAAGCTTTCTTT	CASSPDRDRNTEAFF
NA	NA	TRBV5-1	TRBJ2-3	TGCGCCAGCTTCCAACGGTCGGGGGTAGACACAGATACGCAGTATTTT	CASFQRSGVDTDTQYF
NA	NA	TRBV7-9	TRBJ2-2	TGTGCCAGCATAGGTGTCGAAGGATCGGGCACCGGGGAGCTGTTTTTT	CASIGVEGSGTGELFF
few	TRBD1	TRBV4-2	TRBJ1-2	TGTGCCAGCAGCCGCGTCCGGACAGGGGAAGGCTACACCTTC	CASSRVRTGEGYTF
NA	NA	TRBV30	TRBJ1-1	TGTGCCTGGAGGGGGCCCGGGTTGAACACTGAAGCTTTCTTT	CAWRGPGLNTEAFF
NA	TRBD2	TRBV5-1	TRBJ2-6	TGCGCCAGCAGCTTCCTAGCGGGGGGCTCTGGGGCCAACGTCCTGACTTTC	CASSFLAGGSGANVLTF
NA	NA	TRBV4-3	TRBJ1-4	TGCGCCAGCAGCCGCGGGGGCGACAATGAAAAACTGTTTTTT	CASSRGGDNEKLFF
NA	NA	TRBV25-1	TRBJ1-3	TGTGCCAGCAGTGAGATTGGTAGGGGGAACTCTGGAAACACCATATATTTT	CASSEIGRGNSGNTIYF
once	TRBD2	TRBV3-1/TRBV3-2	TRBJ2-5	TGTGCCAGCAGCCTTGCGGCGGGGGGCCAGAAGACCCAGTACTTC	CASSLAAGGQKTQYF
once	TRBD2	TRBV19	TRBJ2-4	TGTGCCAGTAGCTCGTGGGCCAGCGGGAGGGCTCAAATTCAGTACTTC	CASSSWASGRAQIQYF
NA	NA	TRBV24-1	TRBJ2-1	TGTGCCACCAGTGGGGAGAGCCCCAATGAGCAGTTCTTC	CATSGESPNEQFF
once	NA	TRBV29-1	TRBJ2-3	TGCAGCGTTACAGGGTCTAGCACAGATACGCAGTATTTT	CSVTGSSTDTQYF
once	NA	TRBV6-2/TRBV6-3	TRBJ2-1	TGTGCCAGCAGTTACCTCTTTGAGCAGTTCTTC	CASSYLFEQFF
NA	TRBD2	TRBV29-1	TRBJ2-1	TGCAGCGCTGGGAGTCCCGCGGGGGGGCACAATGAGCAGTTCTTC	CSAGSPAGGHNEQFF
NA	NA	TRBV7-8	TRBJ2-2	TGTGCCAGCCGTTCCGACAACCGGCCGAACACCGGGGAGCTGTTTTTT	CASRSDNRPNTGELFF
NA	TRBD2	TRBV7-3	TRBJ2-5	TGTGCCAGCAGCCAAATAGCGGGGGGAATGGAGACCCAGTACTTC	CASSQIAGGMETQYF
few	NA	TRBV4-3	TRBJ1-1	TGCGCCAGCAGCCAAGACAGGGGATTCCACACTGAAGCTTTCTTT	CASSQDRGFHTEAFF
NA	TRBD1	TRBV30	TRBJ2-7	TGTGCCTTCTCACAGGGGGCATCCTCCTTTTCCTACGAGCAGTACTTC	CAFSQGASSFSYEQYF
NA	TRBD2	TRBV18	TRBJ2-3	TGTGCCAGCTCGTTTAGCGGGGGGTCCGATACGCAGTATTTT	CASSFSGGSDTQYF
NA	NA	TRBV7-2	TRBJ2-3	TGTGCCAGCAGCTTAGAGTTGGGCGCAGATACGCAGTATTTT	CASSLELGADTQYF
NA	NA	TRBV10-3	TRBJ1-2	TGTGCCATCAAAGCGACCCGGGGGAGGGAGGATGGCTACACCTTC	CAIKATRGREDGYTF
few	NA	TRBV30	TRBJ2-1	TGTGCCTGGAGGATAGGAGAATACAATGAGCAGTTCTTC	CAWRIGEYNEQFF
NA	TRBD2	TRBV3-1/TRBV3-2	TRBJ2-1	TGTGCCAGCAGCCCGACTAGCGGGACCTACAATGAGCAGTTCTTC	CASSPTSGTYNEQFF
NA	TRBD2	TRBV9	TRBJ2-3	TGTGCCAGCAGCGTAGTACTAGCGGGGGGGACAGATACGCAGTATTTT	CASSVVLAGGTDTQYF